This T cell receptor (beta chain) comes out of a study of STAT3 mutations in large granular lymphocyte leukemia. Study conclusions and caveats: In T-cell large granular lymphocyte leukemia, about half of patients showed multiple immunodominant subclonotypes. All newly emerging clones after therapy were STAT3 wild type.

Sequenced by immunoSEQ multiplex PCR; TCRdb stores in-frame clones only, minus some. Among 9,500 to 12,000 clones listed, 85% were seen once. Germline V gene data show CDR1 as SGHVS and CDR2 as FQNEAQ. V was clipped by 0 bases and J by 3 bases, with 6 bases between them. The length of the CDR3 is 13 residues. Concerning this clone itself: Its antigen is still unknown.

The sequence was collected from a man aged 80 or over with T-cell large granular lymphocyte leukemia. Some clones in this sample may be carry-over from other donors' samples. This rearrangement joins TRBV7-8 to TRBJ2-7; no clear D. The source material was peripheral blood mononuclear cells. The CDR3 protein is CASSLAFSYEQYF. The CDR3 coding sequence is TGTGCCAGCAGCTTAGCCTTCAGCTACGAGCAGTACTTC. Together with reference TRBV7-8 and TRBJ2-7, the CDR3 gives the full variable domain: GAGVSQSPRYKVAKRGQDVALRCDPISGHVSLFWYQQALGQGPEFLTYFQNEAQLDKSGLPSDRFFAERPEGSVSTLKIQRTQQEDSAVYLCASSLAFSYEQYFGPGTRLTVT.